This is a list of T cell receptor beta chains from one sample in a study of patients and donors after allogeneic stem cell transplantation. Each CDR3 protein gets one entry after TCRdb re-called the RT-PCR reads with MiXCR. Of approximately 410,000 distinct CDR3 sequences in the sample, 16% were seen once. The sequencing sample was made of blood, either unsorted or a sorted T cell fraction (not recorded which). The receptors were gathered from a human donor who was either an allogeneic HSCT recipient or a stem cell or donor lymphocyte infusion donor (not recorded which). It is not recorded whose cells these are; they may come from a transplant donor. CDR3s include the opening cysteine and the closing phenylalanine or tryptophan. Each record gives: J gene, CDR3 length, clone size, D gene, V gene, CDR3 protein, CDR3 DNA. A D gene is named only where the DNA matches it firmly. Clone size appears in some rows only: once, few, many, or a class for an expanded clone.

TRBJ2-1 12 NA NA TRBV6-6 CASKGLGNEQFF TGTGCCAGCAAGGGATTGGGCAATGAGCAGTTCTTC
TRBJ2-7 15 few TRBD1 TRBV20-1 CSARKGKGAPYEQYF TGCAGTGCTAGGAAGGGGAAGGGGGCACCCTACGAGCAGTACTTC
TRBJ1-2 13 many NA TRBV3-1 CASSPRTSYGYTF TGTGCCAGCAGCCCCCGAACCAGCTATGGCTACACCTTC
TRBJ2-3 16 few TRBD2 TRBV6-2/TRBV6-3 CASSYSSRGGTDTQYF TGTGCCAGCAGTTACTCTTCGCGGGGGGGCACAGATACGCAGTATTTT
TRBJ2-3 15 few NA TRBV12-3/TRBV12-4 CASSKPGLGTDTQYF TGTGCCAGCAGTAAGCCGGGACTCGGCACAGATACGCAGTATTTT
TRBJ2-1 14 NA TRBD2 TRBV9 CASSVSGLANEQFF TGTGCCAGCAGCGTGTCGGGACTAGCGAATGAGCAGTTCTTC
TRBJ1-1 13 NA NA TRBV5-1 CASAVEADTEAFF TGCGCCAGCGCAGTGGAGGCGGACACTGAAGCTTTCTTT
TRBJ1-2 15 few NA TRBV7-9 CASSLGTGPRGGYTF TGTGCCAGCAGCTTAGGTACAGGGCCCCGAGGTGGCTACACCTTC
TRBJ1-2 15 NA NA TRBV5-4 CASSLGLPGTYGYTF TGTGCCAGCAGCTTGGGGCTACCGGGGACCTATGGCTACACCTTC
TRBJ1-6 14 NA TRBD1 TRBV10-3 CAIWTGYHNSPLHF TGTGCCATTTGGACAGGGTATCATAATTCACCCCTCCACTTT
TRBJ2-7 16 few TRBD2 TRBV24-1 CATSDSSGRGSYEQYF TGTGCCACCAGTGATTCTAGCGGGAGGGGATCCTACGAGCAGTACTTC
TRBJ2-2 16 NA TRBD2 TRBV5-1 CASSFREGSNTGELFF TGCGCCAGCAGCTTCCGGGAGGGATCGAACACCGGGGAGCTGTTTTTT
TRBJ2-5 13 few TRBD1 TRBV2 CASIPGGQETQYF TGTGCCAGCATACCAGGGGGACAAGAGACCCAGTACTTC
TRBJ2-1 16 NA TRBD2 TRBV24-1 CATSELGTSGRLGQFF TGTGCCACCAGTGAACTAGGGACTAGCGGGAGACTCGGGCAGTTCTTC
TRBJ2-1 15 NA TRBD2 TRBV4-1 CASSHRTSGSDEQFF TGCGCCAGCAGCCATAGGACTAGCGGGAGCGATGAGCAGTTCTTC
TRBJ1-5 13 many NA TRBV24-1 CATGMREDQPQHF TGTGCCACCGGGATGAGGGAGGATCAGCCCCAGCATTTT
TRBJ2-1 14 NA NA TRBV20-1 CSASRSLAANEQFF TGCAGTGCTAGCCGCTCCCTAGCCGCTAATGAGCAGTTCTTC
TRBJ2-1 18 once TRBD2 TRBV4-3 CASSQDWSGGPPNEPYPF TGCGCCAGCAGCCAAGATTGGAGCGGGGGGCCTCCCAATGAGCCCTACCCCTTC
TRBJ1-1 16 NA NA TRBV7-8 CASSLARWGDGGEAFF TGTGCCAGCAGCTTAGCGAGGTGGGGTGACGGGGGTGAAGCTTTCTTT
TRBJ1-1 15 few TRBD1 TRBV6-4 CASSPGTGWNTEAFF TGTGCCAGCAGTCCGGGGACAGGCTGGAACACTGAAGCTTTCTTT
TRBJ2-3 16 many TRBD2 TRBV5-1 CASSPGTSGLTDTQYF TGCGCCAGCAGCCCTGGGACTAGCGGGCTCACAGATACGCAGTATTTT
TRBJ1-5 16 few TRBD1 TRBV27 CASSPWTGNSNQPQHF TGTGCCAGCAGTCCCTGGACAGGCAATAGCAATCAGCCCCAGCATTTT
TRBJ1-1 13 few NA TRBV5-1 CASSKQKTTEAFF TGCGCCAGCAGCAAACAGAAGACCACTGAAGCTTTCTTT
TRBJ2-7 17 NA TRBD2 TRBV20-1 CSAPTPGLAGFSYEQYF TGCAGTGCCCCTACCCCGGGACTAGCGGGATTCTCCTACGAGCAGTACTTC
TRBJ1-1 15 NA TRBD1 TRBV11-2 CASSLRGDRYTEAFF TGTGCCAGCAGCTTGAGGGGGGACAGATACACTGAAGCTTTCTTT
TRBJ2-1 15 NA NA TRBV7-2 CASSLLAVYYNEQFF TGTGCCAGCAGCTTATTAGCGGTTTATTACAATGAGCAGTTCTTC
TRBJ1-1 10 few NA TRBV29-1 CSSADRGAFF TGCAGCTCTGCGGACAGAGGAGCTTTCTTT
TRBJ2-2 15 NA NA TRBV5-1 CASSFSGIDTGELFF TGCGCCAGCAGCTTTTCCGGGATCGACACCGGGGAGCTGTTTTTT
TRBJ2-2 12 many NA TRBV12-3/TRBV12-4 CASRVGGGELFF TGTGCCAGCAGAGTAGGGGGCGGGGAGCTGTTTTTT
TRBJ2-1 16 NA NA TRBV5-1 CASSFINRSSYNEQFF TGCGCCAGCAGCTTTATAAACCGGAGCTCCTACAATGAGCAGTTCTTC
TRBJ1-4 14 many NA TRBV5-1 CASSLRAEVDKLFF TGCGCCAGCAGCTTGCGGGCGGAAGTGGACAAACTGTTTTTT
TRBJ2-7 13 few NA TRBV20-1 CSARTETSYEQYF TGCAGTGCTAGGACAGAGACCTCCTACGAGCAGTACTTC
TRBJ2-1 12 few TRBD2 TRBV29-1 CSVERDSDEQFF TGCAGCGTCGAGCGGGATAGCGATGAGCAGTTCTTC
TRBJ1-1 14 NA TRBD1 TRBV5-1 CASSLETGSTEAFF TGCGCCAGCAGCTTGGAGACAGGGTCCACTGAAGCTTTCTTT
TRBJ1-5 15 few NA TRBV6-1 CASRPGTPRNQPQHF TGTGCCAGCAGACCTGGGACACCCCGAAATCAGCCCCAGCATTTT